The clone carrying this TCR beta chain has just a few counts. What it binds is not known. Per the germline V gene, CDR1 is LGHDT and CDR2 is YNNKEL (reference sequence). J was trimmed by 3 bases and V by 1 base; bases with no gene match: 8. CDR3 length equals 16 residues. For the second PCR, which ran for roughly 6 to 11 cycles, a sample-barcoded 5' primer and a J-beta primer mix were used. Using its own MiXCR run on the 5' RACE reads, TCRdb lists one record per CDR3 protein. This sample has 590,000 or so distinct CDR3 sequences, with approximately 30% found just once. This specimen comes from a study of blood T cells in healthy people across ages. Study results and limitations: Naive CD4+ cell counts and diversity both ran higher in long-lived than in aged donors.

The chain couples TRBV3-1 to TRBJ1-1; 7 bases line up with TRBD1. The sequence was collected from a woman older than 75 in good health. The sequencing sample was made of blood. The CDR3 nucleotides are TGTGCCAGCAGCCAAGTTCCTGGCAGGGGGGACACTGAAGCTTTCTTT. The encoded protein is CASSQVPGRGDTEAFF.